What follows are 18 T cell receptor beta chains derived from one specimen sequenced in a study of cytomegalovirus exposure and HLA in healthy donors. The PCR had 60 Vbeta and 13 Jbeta primers. Sequenced by immunoSEQ multiplex PCR; TCRdb stores in-frame clones only, minus some. The table lists about 180,000 clones, more than 65% of them singletons. Sequencing was performed on PBMCs. Receptor source: a girl aged 2 to 10 in good health and CMV-seropositive.

V is TRBV10-3 and J is TRBJ1-6, with a weak D call TRBD1 (5 bases). From germline, CDR1 is ENHRY and CDR2 SYGVKD. The V and J ends lost 2 bases and 7 bases respectively, with 15 bases between them. The CDR3 is 16 residues long. CDR3 nucleotide sequence: TGTGCCATCAGTGAGAAGGAAGGGGAGGTAAATTCACCCCTCCACTTT. This codes for CAISEKEGEVNSPLHF.

The chain uses TRBV30 and TRBJ2-7; 7 bases map to TRBD1. J was trimmed by 9 bases and V by 3 bases; bases with no gene match: 5. Germline CDR1 GTSNPN, CDR2 SVGIG (reference sequence). The CDR3 contains 11 residues. CDR3 nucleotide sequence: TGTGCCTGGAGCGACAGGGTAGGGCAGTACTTC. Encoded protein: CAWSDRVGQYF.

The DNA for the CDR3 is TGTGCCAGCAGGACAGGGTCCCCGAACACCGGGGAGCTGTTTTTT. Translating gives CASRTGSPNTGELFF. This chain connects TRBV6-6 to TRBJ2-2; TRBD1 agrees at 7 bases. After removal of 6 bases from V and 0 bases from J, the junction contained 4 bases not matched to a gene. CDR1 MNHNY and CDR2 SVGAGI come from the germline V gene (reference sequence). CDR3 length: 15 amino acids.

The gene calls are TRBV9 and TRBJ2-3, with D possibly matching TRBD2 (7 bases). This CDR3 comprises 14 residues. Germline CDR1 and CDR2: SGDLS and YYNGEE. V lost 4 bases, J lost 2 bases, and 11 bases lay in between. The CDR3 loop reads CASSPRGATDTQYF. The CDR3, as DNA: TGTGCCAGCAGCCCCCGGGGGGCCACAGATACGCAGTATTTT.

The rearrangement links TRBV9 to TRBJ2-6; D gene ambiguous. The CDR3 extends over 12 amino acids. Germline CDR1 reads SGDLS; CDR2 reads YYNGEE. V was shortened by 8 bases and J by 0 bases, with 3 bases between the two germline ends. In DNA form, the CDR3 reads TGTGCCAGTAGCTCTGGGGCCAACGTCCTGACTTTC. Encoded protein: CASSSGANVLTF.

The V and J genes are TRBV5-1 and TRBJ1-2, with a possible D match to TRBD1 (6 bases). Germline lookup yields CDR1 SGHRS and CDR2 YFSETQ. The CDR3 consists of 13 residues. V gave up 4 bases and J gave up 3 bases, with 10 bases separating them. CDR3 coding DNA: TGCGCCAGCAGCCCGACAGGAGACTATGGCTACACCTTC. This sequence encodes CASSPTGDYGYTF.

This clone was detected only a few times. The rearrangement joins TRBV30 to TRBJ1-1; 9 bases align to TRBD1. Per germline, CDR1 GTSNPN and CDR2 SVGIG (reference sequence). The CDR3 runs 13 residues. The ends lost 3 bases at V and 3 bases at J; junction bases unmatched: 2. The CDR3 spells CAWRDRGHTEAFF. The CDR3 DNA is TGTGCCTGGAGGGACAGGGGACACACTGAAGCTTTCTTT.

The V call is TRBV6-5, the J call TRBJ1-2; no clear D. The CDR3 has 14 residues. The V end lost 0 bases, the J end lost 7 bases, and 12 bases lay between the germline ends. Germline V gene sequence: CDR1 MNHEY, CDR2 SVGAGI. In nucleotides, the CDR3 is TGTGCCAGCAGTTACTCGGGAGGAGGGAGTGGCTACACCTTC. Amino acid sequence: CASSYSGGGSGYTF.

This sequence joins TRBV28 and TRBJ2-1, with 9 positions matching TRBD2. Germline V lookup: CDR1 MDHEN, CDR2 SYDVKM. This CDR3 is built from 12 residues. J gave up 16 bases and V 4 bases, and 8 bases lay outside the gene matches. The CDR3 DNA reads TGTGCCAGCAGTTCCCCGGGACTAGCTCTCTTCTTC. It translates to CASSSPGLALFF. The full variable domain, its missing parts supplied by reference TRBV28 and TRBJ2-1, is DVKVTQSSRYLVKRTGEKVFLECVQDMDHENMFWYRQDPGLGLRLIYFSYDVKMKEKGDIPEGYSVSREKKERFSLILESASTNQTSMYLCASSSPGLALFFGPGTRLTVL.

This chain links TRBV9 with TRBJ2-2; D remains unclear. Germline V CDR1 and CDR2: SGDLS, YYNGEE. This CDR3 has 13 residues. V lost 2 bases and J lost 6, with 8 bases in between. The CDR3 bases are TGTGCCAGCAGCGTTAATGCGGCCGGGGAGCTGTTTTTT. This sequence encodes CASSVNAAGELFF.

J is TRBJ2-3 and V is TRBV13; perhaps TRBD1 as D (6 bases). Germline-derived CDR1 and CDR2 are PRHDT and FYEKMQ (reference sequence). With 5 bases removed from V and 4 bases from J, the gap between germline ends came to 16 bases. The CDR3 runs to 15 residues. The CDR3 reads CASSRTTGRPDTQYF. The CDR3 coding sequence is TGTGCCAGCAGCCGCACTACAGGGAGACCAGATACGCAGTATTTT.

The chain joins TRBV5-5 to TRBJ1-3; D remains unclear. Germline V gene lookup returns CDR1 SGHKS and CDR2 YYEKEE (reference sequence). V lost 3 bases, J lost 5 bases, and 9 bases lay in between. The CDR3 spans 13 residues. CDR3 residues: CASSSGFRNTIYF. The CDR3 DNA reads TGTGCCAGCAGCTCGGGGTTCCGAAACACCATATATTTT.

This chain uses TRBV19 with TRBJ1-4; TRBD1 is a possible D gene (5 bases). The CDR3 contains 13 residues. Germline V gives CDR1 LNHDA, CDR2 SQIVND (reference sequence). V lost 8 bases, J lost 8 bases, and 15 bases lay in between. Written as DNA, the CDR3 is TGTGCCAGTTCTGTGGGGGGGATAGAAAAACTGTTTTTT. Amino acid sequence: CASSVGGIEKLFF.

J is TRBJ1-2 and V is TRBV10-2; 7 bases map to TRBD1. The CDR3 has 12 amino acids. J gave up 6 bases and V 6 bases, and 4 bases lay outside the gene matches. Per germline, CDR1 WSHSY and CDR2 SAAADI. This CDR3 reads CASRRQGDGYTF. As DNA, the CDR3 is TGCGCCAGCAGAAGACAGGGCGATGGCTACACCTTC.

This chain links TRBV9 with TRBJ2-5; no reliable D call. Trimming pared 3 bases from V and 0 bases from J, leaving 12 bases between. The CDR3 totals 15 residues. The germline gives CDR1 SGDLS, CDR2 YYNGEE. The CDR3 spells CASSATSRYQETQYF. In nucleotides, the CDR3 is TGTGCCAGCAGCGCCACTTCTCGGTACCAAGAGACCCAGTACTTC. Looking up the rest from reference TRBV9 and TRBJ2-5 gives the full variable domain: DSGVTQTPKHLITATGQRVTLRCSPRSGDLSVYWYQQSLDQGLQFLIQYYNGEERAKGNILERFSAQQFPDLHSELNLSSLELGDSALYFCASSATSRYQETQYFGPGTRLLVL.

The rearrangement joins TRBV6-5 to TRBJ2-1; possibly TRBD2 for D (6 bases). The CDR3 sequence is 12 residues long. Looked up from germline, CDR1 is MNHEY and CDR2 is SVGAGI. V lost 6 bases to trimming and J lost 14 bases, with 17 bases between them. The DNA for the CDR3 is TGTGCCAGCAGACCCCGCCCGGGACTTGAGTTCTTC. As protein: CASRPRPGLEFF.

The chain employs TRBV30 and TRBJ2-1; TRBD2 aligns across 7 bases. The CDR3 is 13 amino acids. In germline, CDR1 is GTSNPN, CDR2 SVGIG (reference sequence). The V segment lost 7 bases and the J segment 8 bases; nucleotides outside the gene matches: 11. The CDR3 region is CASLELATDEQFF. The CDR3 nucleotides read TGTGCCTCCTTGGAACTAGCGACCGATGAGCAGTTCTTC.

In this sample, this clone turned up once. The chain is built from TRBV11-3 and TRBJ1-6, with a tentative D call TRBD1 (5 bases). This CDR3 contains 14 residues. The V end was cut by 6 bases, the J end by 7 bases, with 13 bases between. Per the germline V gene, CDR1 is SGHNT and CDR2 is YENEEA. DNA of the CDR3: TGTGCCAGCAGACTCCAGGGCTCCAATTCACCCCTCCACTTT. Its translation: CASRLQGSNSPLHF.